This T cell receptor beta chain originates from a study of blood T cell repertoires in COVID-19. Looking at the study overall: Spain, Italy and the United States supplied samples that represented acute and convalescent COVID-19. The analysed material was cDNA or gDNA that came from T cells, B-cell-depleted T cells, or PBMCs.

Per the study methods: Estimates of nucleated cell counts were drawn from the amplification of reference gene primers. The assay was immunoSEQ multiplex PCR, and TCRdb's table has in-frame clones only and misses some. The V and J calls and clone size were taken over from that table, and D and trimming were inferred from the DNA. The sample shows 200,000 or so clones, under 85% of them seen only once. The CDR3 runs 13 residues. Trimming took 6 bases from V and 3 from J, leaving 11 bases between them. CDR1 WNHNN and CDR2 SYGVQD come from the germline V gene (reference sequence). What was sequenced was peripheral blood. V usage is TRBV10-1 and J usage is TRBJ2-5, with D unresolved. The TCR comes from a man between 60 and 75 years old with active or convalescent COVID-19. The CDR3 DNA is TGCGCCAGCAGGCGGTCGAAAAAAGAGACCCAGTACTTC. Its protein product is CASRRSKKETQYF.